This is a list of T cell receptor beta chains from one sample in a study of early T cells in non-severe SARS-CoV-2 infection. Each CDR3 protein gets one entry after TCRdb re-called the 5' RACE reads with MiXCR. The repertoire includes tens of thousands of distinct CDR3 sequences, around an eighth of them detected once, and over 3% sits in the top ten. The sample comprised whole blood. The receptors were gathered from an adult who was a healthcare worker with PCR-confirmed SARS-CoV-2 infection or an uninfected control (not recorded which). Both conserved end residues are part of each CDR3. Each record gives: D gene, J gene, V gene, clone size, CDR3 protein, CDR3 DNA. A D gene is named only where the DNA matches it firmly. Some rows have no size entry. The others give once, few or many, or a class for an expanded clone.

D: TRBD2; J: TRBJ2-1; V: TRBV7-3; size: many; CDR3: CASSSGLAGRSGNEQFF; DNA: TGTGCCAGCAGCTCGGGACTAGCGGGACGGTCCGGGAATGAGCAGTTCTTC
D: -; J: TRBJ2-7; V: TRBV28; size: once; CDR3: CASTPTPQAYSYEQYF; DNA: TGTGCCAGCACCCCCACTCCTCAGGCCTATTCCTACGAGCAGTACTTC
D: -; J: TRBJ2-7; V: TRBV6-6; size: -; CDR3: CASSGAHEQYF; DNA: TGTGCCAGCAGCGGGGCCCACGAGCAGTACTTC
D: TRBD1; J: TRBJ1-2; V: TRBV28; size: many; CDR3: CASSLARTGVIYGYTF; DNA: TGTGCCAGCAGTTTAGCCCGGACAGGGGTAATCTATGGCTACACCTTC
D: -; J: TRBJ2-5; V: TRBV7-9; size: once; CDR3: CASSRVAPGQETQYF; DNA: TGTGCCAGCAGCAGGGTAGCCCCAGGGCAAGAGACCCAGTACTTC
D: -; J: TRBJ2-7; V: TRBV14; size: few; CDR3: CASSQRTYEQYF; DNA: TGTGCCAGCAGCCAACGGACCTACGAGCAGTACTTC
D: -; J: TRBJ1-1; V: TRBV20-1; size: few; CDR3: CSTKGGNTEAFF; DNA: TGCAGTACAAAAGGGGGGAACACTGAAGCTTTCTTT
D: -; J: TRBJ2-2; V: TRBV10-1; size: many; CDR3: CASSSPGRNTGELFF; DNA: TGCGCCAGCAGTTCCCCAGGGAGGAATACCGGGGAGCTGTTTTTT
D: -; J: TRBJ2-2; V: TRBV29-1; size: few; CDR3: CSVPAAAGELFF; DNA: TGCAGCGTGCCGGCGGCGGCCGGGGAGCTGTTTTTT
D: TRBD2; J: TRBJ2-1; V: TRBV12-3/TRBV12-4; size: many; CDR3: CASTRSGGERNEQFF; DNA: TGTGCCAGCACGCGTTCGGGGGGAGAACGTAATGAGCAGTTCTTC
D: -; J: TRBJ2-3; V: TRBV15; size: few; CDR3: CATSRGESTDTQYF; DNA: TGTGCCACCAGCAGAGGGGAGAGCACAGATACGCAGTATTTT
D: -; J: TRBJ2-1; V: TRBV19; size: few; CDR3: CASSINRASYNEQFF; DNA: TGTGCCAGTAGTATCAACAGGGCCAGTTACAATGAGCAGTTCTTC
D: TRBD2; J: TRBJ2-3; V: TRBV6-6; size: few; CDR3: CASRGTSGSATQYF; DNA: TGTGCCAGCAGGGGGACTAGCGGGAGCGCTACGCAGTATTTT
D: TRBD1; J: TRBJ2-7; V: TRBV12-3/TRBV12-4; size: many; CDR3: CASSADRVSYEQYF; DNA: TGTGCCAGCAGTGCGGACAGGGTTTCCTACGAGCAGTACTTC
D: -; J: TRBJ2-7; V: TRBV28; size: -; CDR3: CASSLGGTYEQYF; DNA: TGTGCCAGCAGTTTGGGGGGAACCTACGAGCAGTACTTC
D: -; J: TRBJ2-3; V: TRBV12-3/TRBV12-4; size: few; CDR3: CASGLGGASTDTQYF; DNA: TGTGCCAGCGGCTTGGGGGGGGCTAGCACAGATACGCAGTATTTT
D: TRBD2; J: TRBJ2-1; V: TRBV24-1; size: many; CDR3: CATSDPGTSGAYNEQFF; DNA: TGTGCCACCAGTGATCCCGGGACTAGCGGGGCATACAATGAGCAGTTCTTC
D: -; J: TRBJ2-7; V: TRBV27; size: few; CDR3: CASSLGSAYEQYF; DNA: TGTGCCAGCAGTCTCGGGTCCGCCTACGAGCAGTACTTC
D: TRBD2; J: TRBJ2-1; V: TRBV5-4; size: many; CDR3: CASSLAGTSRSYEQFF; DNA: TGTGCCAGCAGCTTGGCAGGGACTAGTCGATCCTATGAGCAGTTCTTC
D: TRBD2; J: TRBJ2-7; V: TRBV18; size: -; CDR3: CASSPGLAGVGYEQYF; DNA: TGTGCCAGCTCACCCGGGTTAGCGGGAGTGGGGTACGAGCAGTACTTC
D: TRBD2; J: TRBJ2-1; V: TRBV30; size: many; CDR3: CAWSAGLAAYNEQFF; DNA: TGTGCCTGGAGTGCGGGACTAGCGGCCTACAATGAGCAGTTCTTC
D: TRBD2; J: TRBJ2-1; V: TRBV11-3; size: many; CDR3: CASSLGGTSGRARNEQFF; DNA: TGTGCCAGCAGCTTAGGTGGGACTAGCGGGAGGGCTCGAAATGAGCAGTTCTTC
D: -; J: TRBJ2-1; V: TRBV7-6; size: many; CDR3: CASSPPGGGQGGGEQFF; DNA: TGTGCCAGCAGCCCCCCCGGAGGGGGGCAAGGTGGGGGTGAGCAGTTCTTC
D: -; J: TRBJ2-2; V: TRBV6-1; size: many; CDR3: CASREGTGETGELFF; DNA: TGTGCCAGCAGGGAGGGCACAGGGGAAACCGGGGAGCTGTTTTTT
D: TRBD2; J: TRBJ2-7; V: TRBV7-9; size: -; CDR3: CASSYTGTRIHEQYF; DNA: TGTGCCAGCAGCTACACCGGGACTAGAATCCACGAGCAGTACTTC
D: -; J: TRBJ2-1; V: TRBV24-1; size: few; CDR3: CATSDSWDEQFF; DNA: TGTGCCACCAGTGATTCCTGGGATGAGCAGTTCTTC
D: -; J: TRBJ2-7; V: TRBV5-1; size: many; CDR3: CASSLEVSSYEQYF; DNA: TGCGCCAGCAGCTTGGAAGTGTCGTCCTACGAGCAGTACTTC
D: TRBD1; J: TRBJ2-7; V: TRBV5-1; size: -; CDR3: CASSLQTGTQEQYF; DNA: TGCGCCAGCAGCTTGCAGACAGGGACGCAAGAGCAGTACTTC
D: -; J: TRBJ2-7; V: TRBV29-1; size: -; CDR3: CSVAGPSYEQYF; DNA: TGCAGCGTTGCTGGACCGTCCTACGAGCAGTACTTC
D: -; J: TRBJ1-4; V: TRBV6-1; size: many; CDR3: CASRRQTNEKLFF; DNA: TGTGCCAGCAGGCGACAGACTAATGAAAAACTGTTTTTT
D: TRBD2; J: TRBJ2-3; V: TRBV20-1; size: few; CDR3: CSANLAGNTDTQYF; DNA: TGCAGTGCTAACCTAGCGGGTAACACAGATACGCAGTATTTT
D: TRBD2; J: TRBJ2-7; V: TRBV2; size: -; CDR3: CASIPTSGLSYEQYF; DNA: TGTGCCAGCATCCCGACTAGCGGCCTCTCCTACGAGCAGTACTTC
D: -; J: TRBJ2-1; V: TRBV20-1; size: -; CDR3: CSARDQRKAYNEQFF; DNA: TGCAGTGCTAGAGATCAGAGGAAAGCCTACAATGAGCAGTTCTTC
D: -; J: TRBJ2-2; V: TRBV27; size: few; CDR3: CASTSQGAPNTGELFF; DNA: TGTGCCAGCACTTCCCAAGGGGCGCCGAACACCGGGGAGCTGTTTTTT
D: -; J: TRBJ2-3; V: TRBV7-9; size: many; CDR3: CASSLALDRYLGADTDTQYF; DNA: TGTGCCAGCAGCTTAGCTTTGGACAGATACTTGGGAGCTGACACAGATACGCAGTATTTT
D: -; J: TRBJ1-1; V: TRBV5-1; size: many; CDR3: CASSLKQDTEAFF; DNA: TGCGCCAGCAGCCTAAAACAGGACACTGAAGCTTTCTTT
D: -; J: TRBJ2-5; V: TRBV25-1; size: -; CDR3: CASSAGDAETQYF; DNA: TGTGCCAGCAGTGCAGGGGACGCAGAGACCCAGTACTTC
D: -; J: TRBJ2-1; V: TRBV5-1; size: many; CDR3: CASRLDLFNEQFF; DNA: TGCGCCAGCAGACTAGACCTCTTCAATGAGCAGTTCTTC
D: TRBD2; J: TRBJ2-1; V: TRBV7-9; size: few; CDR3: CASSLLLREGEQFF; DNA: TGTGCCAGCAGCTTACTTCTCAGGGAGGGTGAGCAGTTCTTC
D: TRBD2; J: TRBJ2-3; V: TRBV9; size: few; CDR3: CASSVTSGTDTQYF; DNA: TGTGCCAGCAGCGTGACTAGCGGGACAGATACGCAGTATTTT
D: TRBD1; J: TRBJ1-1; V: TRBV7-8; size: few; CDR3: CASSLGGTGGPRMNTEVFF; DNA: TGTGCCAGCAGCTTAGGTGGGACAGGGGGCCCGAGAATGAACACTGAAGTTTTCTTT
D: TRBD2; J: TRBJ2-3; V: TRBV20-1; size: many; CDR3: CSARRQRDTDTQYF; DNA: TGCAGTGCTAGACGGCAGCGGGACACAGATACGCAGTATTTT